Each of the 26 T cell receptor beta chains below was sequenced from the same sample in a study of T cell responses to AZD1222 COVID-19 vaccine. Assay used: immunoSEQ multiplex PCR; TCRdb lists only in-frame clones, some missing. In the table there are approximately 70,000 clones, 80% of which are singletons. The material sequenced was peripheral blood, taken 28 days after the second AZD1222 dose. The receptors here all came from an adult who received the AZD1222 COVID-19 vaccine.

This chain links TRBV6-5 with TRBJ1-2; 7 nucleotides agree with TRBD1. The CDR3 extends over 13 amino acids. J was trimmed by 4 bases and V by 5 bases; bases with no gene match: 4. Germline lookup yields CDR1 MNHEY and CDR2 SVGAGI. The CDR3 region is CASSRDRSYGYTF. CDR3 DNA sequence: TGTGCCAGCAGTAGGGACAGATCCTATGGCTACACCTTC.

This chain connects TRBV7-9 to TRBJ2-2; D may be TRBD2 (6 bases). This CDR3 spans 13 amino acids. Germline CDR1 reads SEHNR; CDR2 reads FQNEAQ (reference sequence). The V and J ends lost 5 bases and 7 bases respectively, with 11 bases between them. Here the CDR3 DNA reads TGTGCCAGCAGCCCGGACGGGAGCGGGGAGCTGTTTTTT. Its protein product is CASSPDGSGELFF.

This clone came up a few times. The V and J genes are TRBV5-8 and TRBJ1-2, with 7 bases aligning to TRBD1. Trimming cost V 3 bases and J 0 bases; bases outside gene matches: 5. There are 15 residues in the CDR3. CDR1 is SGHTS, CDR2 YDEGEE, per germline. In nucleotides, the CDR3 is TGTGCCAGCAGCTCGCCGACAGGGACTAACTATGGCTACACCTTC. Encoded protein: CASSSPTGTNYGYTF.

V gene TRBV3-1 (or the pseudogene TRBV3-2) combines with J gene TRBJ1-5; TRBD1 is a possible D gene (5 bases). Trimming stripped 5 bases from V and 6 bases from J, with 11 bases between. Germline CDR1 reads LGHDT; CDR2 reads YNNKEL (reference sequence). There are 13 residues in the CDR3. CDR3 nucleotide sequence: TGTGCCAGCAGCGACCCGGGGGGTCAGCCCCAGCATTTT. Its protein product is CASSDPGGQPQHF.

The V call is TRBV3-1 (or the pseudogene TRBV3-2), the J call TRBJ2-1; D gene ambiguous. The CDR3 consists of 13 residues. V shed 5 bases and J shed 9 bases, with 14 bases lying between them. CDR1 is LGHDT, CDR2 YNNKEL, per germline (reference sequence). The CDR3 DNA is TGTGCCAGCAGCTACCGAGGTAGCAGTGAGCAGTTCTTC. Protein sequence: CASSYRGSSEQFF.

The chain couples TRBV12-5 to TRBJ1-2; perhaps TRBD1 as D (5 bases). CDR3 length: 15 residues. V was clipped by 2 bases and J by 4 bases, with 14 bases between them. Per the germline V gene, CDR1 is LGHNT and CDR2 is FRNRAP. CDR3 amino acids: CASGLSYDSLYGYTF. CDR3 sequence (DNA): TGTGCTAGTGGTTTGTCATACGACAGTCTCTATGGCTACACCTTC.

The J gene is TRBJ1-2, the V gene TRBV6-6, with TRBD1 identical over 7 bases. Looked up from germline, CDR1 is MNHNY and CDR2 is SVGAGI (reference sequence). CDR3 length: 12 residues. V lost 6 bases to trimming and J lost 6 bases; unmatched junction nucleotides: 4. The CDR3 protein is CASSYGQDGYTF. The CDR3 DNA sequence: TGTGCCAGCAGCTACGGACAGGATGGCTACACCTTC.

V usage is TRBV3-1 (or the pseudogene TRBV3-2) and J usage is TRBJ1-2; 7 nucleotides match TRBD1. The V segment lost 0 bases and the J segment 1 base; nucleotides outside the gene matches: 14. The germline CDR1 and CDR2 sequences are LGHDT and YNNKEL (reference sequence). The CDR3 covers 19 residues. CDR3 amino acids: CASSQDRLLKGAGNYGYTF. CDR3 bases: TGTGCCAGCAGCCAAGATCGCCTACTTAAGGGGGCGGGTAACTATGGCTACACCTTC.

The chain uses TRBV9 and TRBJ1-6, with 8 bases identical to TRBD1. CDR1 is SGDLS, CDR2 YYNGEE, per germline. The ends lost 6 bases at V and 5 bases at J; junction bases unmatched: 4. The CDR3 consists of 14 residues. As DNA, the CDR3 is TGTGCCAGCAACCAGGGGGCTAATAATTCACCCCTCCACTTT. Protein product: CASNQGANNSPLHF.

CDR3 DNA: TGTGCCAGCAGCACCGGGACAGAAGAGACCCAGTACTTC. Encoded protein: CASSTGTEETQYF. The rearrangement uses TRBV11-3 and TRBJ2-5, with 7 bases matching TRBD1. The CDR3 length is 13 residues. Germline lookup yields CDR1 SGHNT and CDR2 YENEEA. J was trimmed by 3 bases and V by 5 bases; bases with no gene match: 3.

The genes are TRBV19 and TRBJ1-1, with D possibly being TRBD1 (5 bases). The germline V gene has CDR1 LNHDA and CDR2 SQIVND (reference sequence). Trimming left V 2 bases short and J 10 bases short, with 11 bases between. The CDR3 has 12 amino acids. DNA of the CDR3: TGTGCCAGTAGTATACCTCAGGGAGGAGCTTTCTTT. This gives the protein CASSIPQGGAFF.

This clone came up a few times. V gene TRBV12-3 or TRBV12-4 combines with J gene TRBJ1-2; D remains ambiguous. The CDR3 contains 13 residues. V lost 6 bases to trimming and J lost 8 bases, with 16 bases between them. The CDR3 here is CASSHRRLGGYTF. The CDR3 nucleotides read TGTGCCAGCAGCCATAGGCGATTAGGAGGCTACACCTTC.

Only a few counts were recorded for this clone. The chain joins TRBV7-9 to TRBJ2-3; D is ambiguous. Deletions cut 6 bases from V and 5 bases from J, with 9 bases between. Germline lookup yields CDR1 SEHNR and CDR2 FQNEAQ (reference sequence). The CDR3 is 12 amino acids. The CDR3 protein is CASSSGGDTQYF. The DNA for the CDR3 is TGTGCCAGCAGTTCCGGTGGAGATACGCAGTATTTT.

This clone was picked up one time. V and J are TRBV5-4 and TRBJ2-2; 11 positions agree with TRBD2. The germline CDR1 and CDR2 sequences are SGHNT and YYREEE (reference sequence). This CDR3 spans 16 amino acids. With 4 bases clipped from V and 3 bases from J, the junction kept 5 bases outside the gene matches. The CDR3 DNA follows: TGTGCCAGCAGCCCTCCTAGCGGGGGGTACACCGGGGAGCTGTTTTTT. Translation: CASSPPSGGYTGELFF.

The rearrangement joins TRBV28 to TRBJ2-2; D gene unclear. Germline V gene sequence: CDR1 MDHEN, CDR2 SYDVKM. Trimming took off 5 bases at V and 4 bases at J, with 17 bases between the two ends. This CDR3 region has 16 residues. The DNA for the CDR3 is TGTGCCAGCAGTCATAATCGACTCGACCTCACCGGGGAGCTGTTTTTT. Protein: CASSHNRLDLTGELFF.

This clone was seen repeatedly, ten times or more. The V call is TRBV7-9, the J call TRBJ1-5; D gene uncertain. Germline assignment: CDR1 SEHNR and CDR2 FQNEAQ (reference sequence). V shed 4 bases and J shed 5 bases, with 9 bases lying between them. The CDR3 length is 13 residues. CDR3 DNA: TGTGCCAGCAGCTCCGGGCCCCATCAGCCCCAGCATTTT. Its translation: CASSSGPHQPQHF.

The gene calls are TRBV7-8 and TRBJ1-1, with unresolved D. The CDR3 has 14 residues. CDR1 SGHVS and CDR2 FQNEAQ come from the germline V gene. Deletions cut 0 bases from V and 6 bases from J, with 11 bases between. The CDR3 DNA is TGTGCCAGCAGCTTAGCGGAGGGTCGGGCTGAAGCTTTCTTT. Translated: CASSLAEGRAEAFF.

The V call is TRBV10-1, the J call TRBJ2-1, with D unclear. Germline CDR1 is WNHNN and CDR2 is SYGVQD (reference sequence). There are 13 residues in the CDR3. Trimming cost V 0 bases and J 6 bases, with 6 bases left between them. The CDR3 loop reads CASSESPLNEQFF. CDR3 bases: TGCGCCAGCAGTGAGTCTCCCCTCAATGAGCAGTTCTTC.

The chain employs TRBV5-1 and TRBJ1-3; a weak D match, TRBD1 (5 bases). Germline CDR1 reads SGHRS; CDR2 reads YFSETQ. V dropped 3 bases and J dropped 4 bases, with 14 bases sitting between them. This CDR3 has 15 residues. The chain's CDR3 is CASSSIGDFGNTIYF. The CDR3 DNA is TGCGCCAGCAGCTCCATAGGGGATTTCGGAAACACCATATATTTT. Full variable domain (missing parts from reference TRBV5-1 and TRBJ1-3): KAGVTQTPRYLIKTRGQQVTLSCSPISGHRSVSWYQQTPGQGLQFLFEYFSETQRNKGNFPGRFSGRQFSNSRSEMNVSTLELGDSALYLCASSSIGDFGNTIYFGEGSWLTVV.

The rearrangement links TRBV27 to TRBJ2-7; 13 bases agree with TRBD2. Germline CDR1 reads MNHEY; CDR2 reads SMNVEV (reference sequence). J was trimmed by 4 bases and V by 8 bases; bases with no gene match: 2. The CDR3 extends over 13 amino acids. The DNA for the CDR3 is TGTGCCAGCGGGACTAGCGGGGCTTACGAGCAGTACTTC. Translation: CASGTSGAYEQYF.

The chain joins TRBV29-1 to TRBJ2-7; no clear D. CDR3 length equals 11 residues. From germline, CDR1 is SQVTM and CDR2 ANQGSEA. Trimming left V 4 bases short and J 3 bases short, with 7 bases between. The DNA of the CDR3 is TGCAGCGTTGTATCTCTCTACGAGCAGTACTTC. Translating gives CSVVSLYEQYF.

The CDR3 bases are TGTGCCAGTGGGTGGTTACGGGACAGGGGCGACCCCCGGAGTTTTTCTGGGGCCAACGTCCTGACTTTC. This encodes CASGWLRDRGDPRSFSGANVLTF. V is TRBV19 and J is TRBJ2-6, with TRBD1 matching 10 bases. The CDR3 is 23 residues long. Trimming removed 8 bases from V and 1 base from J; junction bases left unmatched: 26. Germline lookup yields CDR1 LNHDA and CDR2 SQIVND (reference sequence).

The CDR3 sequence is CASRDLGTGPEKLFF. The CDR3 DNA is TGTGCCAGCAGAGACCTAGGGACAGGGCCTGAAAAACTGTTTTTT. The rearrangement joins TRBV27 to TRBJ1-4; 9 nucleotides agree with TRBD1. Germline CDR1 and CDR2: MNHEY and SMNVEV (reference sequence). This CDR3 region has 15 residues. Trimming removed 6 bases from V and 7 bases from J; junction bases left unmatched: 9.

The V call is TRBV13, the J call TRBJ2-3; TRBD2 aligns across 8 bases. The trim removed 5 bases at V and 5 bases at J, leaving 6 bases unmatched. Germline CDR1 is PRHDT and CDR2 is FYEKMQ (reference sequence). The CDR3 is 14 amino acids. CDR3 sequence (DNA): TGTGCCAGCAGCCCGGGGGGGCAGAGAGATACGCAGTATTTT. It codes for CASSPGGQRDTQYF.

The V and J genes are TRBV5-6 and TRBJ1-5, with 10 nucleotides matching TRBD1. Germline lookup yields CDR1 SGHDT and CDR2 YYEEEE. J gave up 7 bases and V 0 bases, and 4 bases lay outside the gene matches. This CDR3 is built from 15 residues. CDR3 region: CASSLEGTGDQPQHF. The CDR3 coding sequence is TGTGCCAGCAGCTTGGAAGGGACAGGGGACCAGCCCCAGCATTTT.

The chain is built from TRBV30 and TRBJ1-2, with D perhaps TRBD1 (5 bases). The CDR3 length is 14 residues. V shed 2 bases and J shed 5 bases, with 15 bases lying between them. The germline V gene encodes CDR1 GTSNPN and CDR2 SVGIG (reference sequence). CDR3 in amino acids: CAWSRRAGLYGYTF. The CDR3, as DNA: TGTGCCTGGAGTCGTAGAGCAGGGCTATATGGCTACACCTTC.